A selection of T cell receptor beta chains follows, all from one sample in a study of shared clonotypes between healthy human individuals. Profiling relied on immunoSEQ multiplex PCR, and the TCRdb table lists in-frame clones only, not all of them. The data contain over a million clones, about 98.5% of them singletons. The specimen sequenced was naive CD4+ T cells sorted from blood. The receptors originated from a man aged 25 to 40 in good health. CDR3s include the opening cysteine and the closing phenylalanine or tryptophan. The D gene is left open where the match is weak. Rows may omit the clone size; those that give it use once, few, many or a size class.

j_call	cdr3_length	d_call	clone_size	v_call	cdr3_nt	cdr3_aa
TRBJ1-3	15	-	-	TRBV27	TGTGCCAGCAGTTTATTGGGGGGCAGTGGAAACACCATATATTTT	CASSLLGGSGNTIYF
TRBJ2-1	15	-	-	TRBV28	TGTGCCAGCACCGAGTCGCCCCCGGGGATAGGGGAGCAGTTCTTC	CASTESPPGIGEQFF
TRBJ2-1	16	TRBD2	once	TRBV15	TGTGCCACCAGCAGAGGGGGACTAGTCGAATACAATGAGCAGTTCTTC	CATSRGGLVEYNEQFF
TRBJ2-1	16	-	-	TRBV6-5	TGTGCCAGCAGTTACTCGTCCGGGACTGCGTACAATGAGCAGTTCTTC	CASSYSSGTAYNEQFF
TRBJ2-7	11	-	-	TRBV19	TGTGCCAGTGGGCAGGGTGACGAGCAGTACTTC	CASGQGDEQYF
TRBJ2-7	14	-	-	TRBV19	TGTGCCAGTAGTATAGGGGGCCATGTGGACGAGCAGTACTTC	CASSIGGHVDEQYF
TRBJ1-1	14	-	-	TRBV5-1	TGCGCCAGCAGCGCAGGGGTGGGGAACACTGAAGCTTTCTTT	CASSAGVGNTEAFF
TRBJ1-1	12	-	-	TRBV11-2	TGTGCCAGCAGCCGCAGGGAGGCTGAAGCTTTCTTT	CASSRREAEAFF
TRBJ2-7	14	TRBD2	-	TRBV28	TGTGCCAGCAGTTTAGGCAGCGGGAGGAGGGAGCAGTACTTC	CASSLGSGRREQYF
TRBJ2-1	14	TRBD2	-	TRBV15	TGTGCCACCAGGTATGAGCGGGAGAGGAATGAGCAGTTCTTC	CATRYERERNEQFF
TRBJ1-4	14	TRBD1	-	TRBV5-4	TGTGCCAGCAGCTCGGGACAGATAAATGAAAAACTGTTTTTT	CASSSGQINEKLFF
TRBJ2-7	15	TRBD2	-	TRBV7-9	TGTGCCAGCAGCTCGATCCGGGGGGTCCGGTACGAGCAGTACTTC	CASSSIRGVRYEQYF
TRBJ2-5	13	-	-	TRBV9	TGTGCCAGCAGCGTAGATACACGGGAGACCCAGTACTTC	CASSVDTRETQYF
TRBJ2-6	17	TRBD2	-	TRBV7-9	TGTGCCAGCAGGGAAGACAGGCGGGGGGTTGGGGCCAACGTCCTGACTTTC	CASREDRRGVGANVLTF
TRBJ1-1	13	-	few	TRBV7-3	TGTGCCAGCAGCCCCGTGAGGCACACTGAAGCTTTCTTT	CASSPVRHTEAFF
TRBJ2-5	15	TRBD2	-	TRBV5-8	TGTGCCAGCAGCCCGGGACTAGCGGGAAGAGAGACCCAGTACTTC	CASSPGLAGRETQYF
TRBJ1-3	16	TRBD1	-	TRBV18	TGTGCCAGCTCACCTATAGAGGGGGCGGCTGGAAACACCATATATTTT	CASSPIEGAAGNTIYF
TRBJ2-7	13	-	-	TRBV15	TGTGCCACCAGCAGAGATGGGGCCTACGAGCAGTACTTC	CATSRDGAYEQYF
TRBJ2-2	16	TRBD1	-	TRBV5-4	TGTGCCAGCAGCCCTCGACAGGGGGGGAACACCGGGGAGCTGTTTTTT	CASSPRQGGNTGELFF
TRBJ2-2	17	TRBD2	-	TRBV4-1	TGCGCCAGCAGCCAAGAGCTAGCGGGGAAGAACACCGGGGAGCTGTTTTTT	CASSQELAGKNTGELFF
TRBJ2-7	15	-	-	TRBV7-2	TGTGCCAGCAGCCCCCTCGGGACGCCAGGGGGGGAGCAGTACTTC	CASSPLGTPGGEQYF
TRBJ1-4	16	-	-	TRBV7-9	TGTGCCAGCAGCTTCCAGGGCACGGTAACTAATGAAAAACTGTTTTTT	CASSFQGTVTNEKLFF
TRBJ2-3	18	TRBD2	-	TRBV13	TGTGCCAGCAGCCGCAAAGGACTAGCGGGTTCGGGCACAGATACGCAGTATTTT	CASSRKGLAGSGTDTQYF
TRBJ2-7	16	-	-	TRBV6-6	TGTGCCAGCAGAACATCAAACAGGGGTCGGAGGGACGAGCAGTACTTC	CASRTSNRGRRDEQYF
TRBJ2-3	14	TRBD1	-	TRBV5-1	TGCGCCAGCAGCAACAGGGGGCTGGGAGATACGCAGTATTTT	CASSNRGLGDTQYF
TRBJ2-1	14	-	-	TRBV7-3	TGTGCCAGCTCCCCCGTTGTGGCAGGGAGTGAGCAGTTCTTC	CASSPVVAGSEQFF
TRBJ2-7	14	-	-	TRBV18	TGTGCCAGCCTTCCACCCAGCCTATCCTACGAGCAGTACTTC	CASLPPSLSYEQYF
TRBJ2-7	11	-	-	TRBV5-5	TGTGCCAGCAGAGAGTCCGTCGAGCAGTACTTC	CASRESVEQYF
TRBJ2-1	17	TRBD2	-	TRBV15	TGTGCCACCAGCAGAGGAACCCCACTAGCGGGGTACAATGAGCAGTTCTTC	CATSRGTPLAGYNEQFF
TRBJ1-4	14	-	-	TRBV9	TGTGCCAGCAGCGTAGGACAGGCGGGAGAAAAACTGTTTTTT	CASSVGQAGEKLFF
TRBJ1-2	13	-	once	TRBV9	TGTGCCAGCAGCGTACCAGGGATCTATGGCTACACCTTC	CASSVPGIYGYTF
TRBJ2-7	14	-	-	TRBV2	TGTGCCAGCAGGGTACAGGGCCGGAGCTACGAGCAGTACTTC	CASRVQGRSYEQYF
TRBJ2-7	13	-	-	TRBV15	TGTGCCACCAAGCGGGACATAGTTTACGAGCAGTACTTC	CATKRDIVYEQYF
TRBJ2-7	13	-	-	TRBV18	TGTGCCAGCTCAGCAGGACAGCCCTACGAGCAGTACTTC	CASSAGQPYEQYF
TRBJ2-1	16	TRBD2	-	TRBV13	TGTGCCAGCAGCCCTACGGGACTAGCGGGATCCCCAGCACAGTTCTTC	CASSPTGLAGSPAQFF
TRBJ1-2	14	-	-	TRBV6-1	TGTGCCAGCAGTGAAGTACGCCGGGAACGGGGCTACACCTTC	CASSEVRRERGYTF
TRBJ1-2	16	-	-	TRBV5-8	TGTGCCAGCAGCTTGGCGGGACGGGTATACGCCGATGGCTACACCTTC	CASSLAGRVYADGYTF
TRBJ1-1	11	-	-	TRBV20-1	TGCAGTGCTAGAGTAAACAGACGGGCTTTCTTT	CSARVNRRAFF
TRBJ2-7	13	TRBD1	-	TRBV2	TGTGCCGTCGGACAGGGGGGTTTTTTCGAGCAGTACTTC	CAVGQGGFFEQYF
TRBJ2-5	13	-	once	TRBV6-6	TGTGCCAGCAGTCCGGGGTCCCAAGAGACCCAGTACTTC	CASSPGSQETQYF
TRBJ2-5	13	-	-	TRBV5-4	TGTGCCAGCAGCGTTGTCCCACTAGAGGCCCAGTACTTC	CASSVVPLEAQYF
TRBJ2-7	12	-	-	TRBV30	TGTGCCTGGAGTGTTGGGCCCTACGAGCAGTACTTC	CAWSVGPYEQYF
TRBJ2-7	12	-	-	TRBV11-2	TGTGCCAGCAGCTTCTCCAGCTACGAGCAGTACTTC	CASSFSSYEQYF
TRBJ2-7	14	-	once	TRBV5-1	TGCGCCAGCAGCTTGGCGGGGTGGGGTTACGAGCAGTACTTC	CASSLAGWGYEQYF
TRBJ2-1	16	TRBD2	-	TRBV5-4	TGTGCCAGCAGCCTACTAGCGGGAGGGCTGGGGAATGAGCAGTTCTTC	CASSLLAGGLGNEQFF
TRBJ2-2	11	-	-	TRBV11-3	TGTGCCAGCAGCCTCACCGGGGAGCTGTTTTTT	CASSLTGELFF
TRBJ1-4	13	-	-	TRBV6-1	TGTGCCAGCAGTGCTGTCAGGGTGGAAAAACTGTTTTTT	CASSAVRVEKLFF
TRBJ1-2	14	-	-	TRBV6-5	TGTGCCAGCAGCCTGGGGCAGGGCTCCTATGGCTACACCTTC	CASSLGQGSYGYTF
TRBJ2-2	15	-	once	TRBV28	TGTGCCAGCACCCTTGGGACACTGAACACCGGGGAGCTGTTTTTT	CASTLGTLNTGELFF
TRBJ2-1	16	-	-	TRBV5-1	TGCGCCAGCAGTACAGACTCTAGGACCTCCTACAATGAGCAGTTCTTC	CASSTDSRTSYNEQFF
TRBJ2-3	13	TRBD1	-	TRBV5-1	TGCGCCAGCAGCTTGGAGGACAGGGAAAGGCAGTATTTT	CASSLEDRERQYF